This TCR beta chain was captured by sequencing in a study of T-cell reconstitution after alpha-beta-depleted transplantation in children. This CDR3 has 12 residues. From germline, CDR1 is SQVTM and CDR2 ANQGSEA. Trimming removed 4 bases at V and 1 base at J, with 8 bases between. TCRbeta library construction was performed incorporating unique molecular identifiers. TCRdb called the PCR reads again in MiXCR, with one record for every CDR3 protein. The sample has approximately 210,000 distinct CDR3 sequences, approximately 19% seen once; the top ten hold around 45%. Study observations and caveats: Day-60 TCRbeta diversity that was high in some patients was derived from surviving recipient T cells and thymic progenitors. The study reportedly traced alpha-beta T cells about two months after transplant to several hundred expanded graft clones. T-cell counts and diversity at one year following transplant were attributed mainly to newly produced T cells.

This clonotype was observed at least ten times. As yet, its antigen is unknown. The chain combines TRBV29-1 with TRBJ2-7, with D maybe TRBD1 (6 bases). This sequence originates from a male patient between 2 and 10 years old who had a stem cell transplant for acute lymphoblastic leukemia, so the T cells may come from the graft donor. The specimen comprised PBMCs, mostly from graft donor cells, sampled 360 days after TCRalphabeta/CD19-depleted stem cell transplant. The CDR3 coding sequence is TGCAGCGTTGTGGGGGCATCCTACGAGCAGTACTTC. Its protein is CSVVGASYEQYF.